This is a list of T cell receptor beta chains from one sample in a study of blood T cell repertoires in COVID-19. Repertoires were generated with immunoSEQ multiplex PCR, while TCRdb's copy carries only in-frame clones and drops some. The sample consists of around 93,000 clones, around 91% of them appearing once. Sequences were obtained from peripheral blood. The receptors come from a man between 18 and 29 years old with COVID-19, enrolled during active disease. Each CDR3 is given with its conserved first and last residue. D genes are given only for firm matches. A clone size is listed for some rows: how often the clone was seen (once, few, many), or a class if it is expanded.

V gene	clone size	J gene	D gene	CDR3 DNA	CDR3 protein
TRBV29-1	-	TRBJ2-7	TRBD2	TGCAGCGTTGCCGGGACTAGCGGGAGGGCGTGGTACGAGCAGTACTTC	CSVAGTSGRAWYEQYF
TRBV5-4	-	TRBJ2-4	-	TGTGCCAGCAGCAGGCCAGGGGAGAACATTCAGTACTTC	CASSRPGENIQYF
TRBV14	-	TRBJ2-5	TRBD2	TGTGCCAGCAGCCAACGTCTTCTCGGGAGGCAAGAGACCCAGTACTTC	CASSQRLLGRQETQYF
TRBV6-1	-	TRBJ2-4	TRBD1	TGTGCCAGCAGTGAATGGTTTGGGACAGAGGGGAACATTCAGTACTTC	CASSEWFGTEGNIQYF
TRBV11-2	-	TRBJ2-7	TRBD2	TGTGCTACCCGGGGACTAGCGGGAGGGTACGAGCAGTACTTC	CATRGLAGGYEQYF
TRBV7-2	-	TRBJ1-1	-	TGTGCCAGCAGCTTAGCCCGGAGAGCCATGAACACTGAAGCTTTCTTT	CASSLARRAMNTEAFF
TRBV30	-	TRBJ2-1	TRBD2	TGTGCCTGGAGTCGAGGGACTAGCGGGACCTCCAATGAGCAGTTCTTC	CAWSRGTSGTSNEQFF
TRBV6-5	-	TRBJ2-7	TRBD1	TGTGCCAGCAGTTACGATGGGACAGAGAGGCCCTACGAGCAGTACTTC	CASSYDGTERPYEQYF
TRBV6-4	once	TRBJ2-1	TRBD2	TGTGCCAGCAGTGAGTTTAATAGCGGGGACTACAATGAGCAGTTCTTC	CASSEFNSGDYNEQFF
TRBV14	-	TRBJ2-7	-	TGTGCCAGCAGCCAAGGGGACTTCTACGAGCAGTACTTC	CASSQGDFYEQYF
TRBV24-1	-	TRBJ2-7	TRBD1	TGTGCCACCAGTGATAGGAGACAGGGGGTCTACGAGCAGTACTTC	CATSDRRQGVYEQYF
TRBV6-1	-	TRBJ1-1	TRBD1	TGTGCCAGCAGTGAGGAGGGGGCGTTTACTGAAGCTTTCTTT	CASSEEGAFTEAFF
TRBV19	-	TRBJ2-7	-	TGTGCCAGTAGTATAGTAGGACTGCCGAACTACGAGCAGTACTTC	CASSIVGLPNYEQYF
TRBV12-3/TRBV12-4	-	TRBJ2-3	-	TGTGCCAGCAGTAAGGCGGGAGATACGCAGTATTTT	CASSKAGDTQYF
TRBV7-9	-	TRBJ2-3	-	TGTGCCAGCAGCTTAGCTCAGGAAACAGATACGCAGTATTTT	CASSLAQETDTQYF
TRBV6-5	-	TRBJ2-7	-	TGTGCCAGCAGTTACTCGGGGGCCGCGGGCCCTAGCGAGCAGTACTTC	CASSYSGAAGPSEQYF
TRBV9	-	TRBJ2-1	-	TGTGCCCACAGGGAGAACAATGAGCAGTTCTTC	CAHRENNEQFF
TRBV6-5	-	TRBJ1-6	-	TGTGCCAGCACTCCAGGGGAGGGTGGATTTTCACCCCTCCACTTT	CASTPGEGGFSPLHF
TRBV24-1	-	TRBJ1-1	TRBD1	TGTGCCACCAGTCCCACAGGGGATAACACTGAAGCTTTCTTT	CATSPTGDNTEAFF
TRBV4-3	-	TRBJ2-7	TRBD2	TGCGCCAGCAGCCAAGATCTCGCGACTAGCGGGAGAAGGAGCTCCTACGAGCAGTACTTC	CASSQDLATSGRRSSYEQYF
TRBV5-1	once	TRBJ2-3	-	TGCGCCAGCAGCCCCCGGGGGAGCGGGCGCACAGATACGCAGTATTTT	CASSPRGSGRTDTQYF
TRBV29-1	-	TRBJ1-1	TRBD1	TGCAGCGTTGAAGTCGGCAGGGGGAGAACTGAAGCTTTCTTT	CSVEVGRGRTEAFF
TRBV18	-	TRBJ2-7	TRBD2	TGTGCCAGCTCACCAATTCGAACCGGCGGGGGCGAGCAGTACTTC	CASSPIRTGGGEQYF
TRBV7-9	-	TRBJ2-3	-	TGTGCCAGCAGCTTCGGTGCTTCACTAGCTGGGACAGATACGCAGTATTTT	CASSFGASLAGTDTQYF
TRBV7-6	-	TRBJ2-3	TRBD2	TGTGCCAGCAGTTTAGTTAGCGGGACATCAGATACGCAGTATTTT	CASSLVSGTSDTQYF
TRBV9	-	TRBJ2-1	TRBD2	TGTGCCAGCACCGGAGGGACTAGCGTGGAAGATGAGCAGTTCTTC	CASTGGTSVEDEQFF
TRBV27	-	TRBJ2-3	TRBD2	TGTGCCAGCAGTCCTCTAGCGGGACTAGCGGCAGTGACTAGCACAGATACGCAGTATTTT	CASSPLAGLAAVTSTDTQYF
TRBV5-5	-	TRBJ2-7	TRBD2	TGTGCCAGCAGCTCCAGCGGGAGGGCGTCCTACGAGCAGTACTTC	CASSSSGRASYEQYF
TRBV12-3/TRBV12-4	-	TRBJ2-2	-	TGTGCCAGCAGGGGGACTCCCGGGGAGCTGTTTTTT	CASRGTPGELFF
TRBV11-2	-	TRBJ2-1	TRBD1	TGTGCCAGCAGCAGAGGACAGGGCCGCGTATACAATGAGCAGTTCTTC	CASSRGQGRVYNEQFF
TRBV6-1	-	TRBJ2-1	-	TGTGCCAGCAGTGAAAGGTTATACAGGAATGAGCAGTTCTTC	CASSERLYRNEQFF
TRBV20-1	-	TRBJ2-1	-	TGCAGTGCCCAGCTAGCTAATGAGCAGTTCTTC	CSAQLANEQFF
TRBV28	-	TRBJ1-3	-	TGTGCCAGCAGTTTAGTTCAGTTGGACACCATATATTTT	CASSLVQLDTIYF
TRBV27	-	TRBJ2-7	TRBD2	TGTGCCAGCAGTTCCAGCCCGGGACTAGCGGGATCTCTTGGCGAGCAGTACTTC	CASSSSPGLAGSLGEQYF
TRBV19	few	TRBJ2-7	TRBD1	TGTGCCAGTAGTACCCCCGGGACAGGGGGTTCCTACGAGCAGTACTTC	CASSTPGTGGSYEQYF
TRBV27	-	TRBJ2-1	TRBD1	TGTGCCAGCAGTTTAAATTTAAGGGACAGGGCGATCGGATCCTACAATGAGCAGTTCTTC	CASSLNLRDRAIGSYNEQFF
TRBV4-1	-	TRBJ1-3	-	TGCGCCAGCAGCCGGGGAGGGACCTCTGGAAACACCATATATTTT	CASSRGGTSGNTIYF
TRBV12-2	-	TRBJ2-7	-	TGTGCAAGTCGCTTTGGGCCCCCAGGCTTTCATTCCGGCTACGAGCAGTACTTC	CASRFGPPGFHSGYEQYF